The clone carrying this T cell receptor beta chain came up many times. Its antigen is not known. This specimen belongs to a study of T cells after yellow fever vaccination. Whole-study findings and limits: A large majority of primary-vaccination clones showed up again after the booster (roughly 96% CD4, around 90% CD8). Only a minor proportion of clonotypes was detected across both CD4 and CD8 compartments.

TCRdb processed the 5' RACE reads anew with MiXCR; each CDR3 protein has one entry. The table has 620,000 or so distinct CDR3 sequences, over 9% seen once. Sample: PBMCs, taken on the day of the yellow fever booster vaccination. This sequence was found in a young man who received the YFV17D yellow fever vaccine.

CDR3 sequence reads: CASSSGGYNEQFF. DNA of the CDR3: TGTGCCAGCAGTTCAGGGGGCTACAATGAGCAGTTCTTC. This rearrangement joins TRBV12-3 or TRBV12-4 to TRBJ2-1; 7 positions agree with TRBD1. V was clipped by 4 bases and J by 3 bases; unmatched bases: 0. This CDR3 is built from 13 residues.